A single sample gave rise to the 22 T cell receptor beta chains below, sequenced in a study of preoperative IRX-2 immunotherapy in early breast cancer. The data were produced by immunoSEQ multiplex PCR, yet TCRdb's version contains in-frame clones alone and is incomplete. Altogether around 25,000 clones are present, 85% to 90% being singletons, with the ten largest covering over 25%. As to treatment: preoperative locoregional IRX-2 cytokine immunotherapy. Sequencing used tumor tissue, obtained after IRX-2 immunotherapy. These receptor sequences come from a human donor with breast cancer.

CDR3 sequence: CASSFSKGINTEAFF. CDR3 DNA sequence: TGTGCCAGCAGTTTTTCAAAGGGGATTAACACTGAAGCTTTCTTT. The gene calls are TRBV27 and TRBJ1-1, with D maybe TRBD1 (5 bases). The CDR3 consists of 15 residues. Germline V gene lookup returns CDR1 MNHEY and CDR2 SMNVEV (reference sequence). V was cut by 3 bases and J by 2 bases, with 13 bases left in between.

This chain uses TRBV7-9 with TRBJ2-5; the match to TRBD1 covers 8 bases. The V and J ends lost 1 base and 1 base, in that order; junction bases with no gene match: 2. The CDR3 is 15 residues long. Germline CDR1 and CDR2: SEHNR and FQNEAQ (reference sequence). This CDR3 reads CASSLGQGPQETQYF. CDR3 sequence (DNA): TGTGCCAGCAGCTTAGGACAGGGGCCCCAAGAGACCCAGTACTTC.

The chain carries TRBV18 and TRBJ2-2; 7 bases are a match to TRBD1. CDR3 length: 16 amino acids. Trimming at V came to 0 bases and at J to 2 bases, leaving 3 bases not matched to a gene. CDR1 is KGHSH and CDR2 is LQKENI in the germline V gene. In DNA form, the CDR3 reads TGTGCCAGCTCACCACCAGGGACAGCAAACACCGGGGAGCTGTTTTTT. Translation gives CASSPPGTANTGELFF.

The chain links TRBV19 to TRBJ2-1; the D call may be TRBD1 or TRBD2 (5 bases each). Germline loops: CDR1 LNHDA, CDR2 SQIVND (reference sequence). The CDR3 covers 14 residues. V was trimmed by 3 bases and J by 6 bases, leaving 12 bases between them. CDR3 in DNA: TGTGCCAGTAGTATGGGGACGGAGTTCAATGAGCAGTTCTTC. Amino acids: CASSMGTEFNEQFF.

The gene calls are TRBV12-5 and TRBJ2-2, with no clear D. The V and J ends lost 9 bases and 3 bases respectively, with 8 bases between them. The CDR3 totals 12 residues. Germline CDR1 is LGHNT and CDR2 is FRNRAP. The DNA of the CDR3 is TGTGCTAGCTCGTATCACACCGGGGAGCTGTTTTTT. Amino acid sequence: CASSYHTGELFF.

The genes are TRBV6-5 and TRBJ1-1; D may be TRBD1 (6 bases). With 0 bases removed from V and 8 bases from J, the gap between germline ends came to 13 bases. The CDR3 sequence is 14 residues long. From germline, CDR1 is MNHEY and CDR2 SVGAGI. CDR3 sequence reads: CASSYSWGAGEAFF. DNA for the CDR3: TGTGCCAGCAGTTACTCTTGGGGGGCGGGAGAAGCTTTCTTT.

This clone was picked up one time. The chain is built from TRBV5-1 and TRBJ2-1; D remains ambiguous. Germline CDR1 is SGHRS and CDR2 is YFSETQ. V lost 1 base and J lost 6, with 17 bases in between. This CDR3 region has 16 residues. The DNA for the CDR3 is TGCGCCAGCAGCTTGAATATAGACTTTTCGGGCAATGAGCAGTTCTTC. Encoded protein: CASSLNIDFSGNEQFF.

The chain links TRBV19 to TRBJ2-3; 8 positions agree with TRBD1. Germline loops: CDR1 LNHDA, CDR2 SQIVND (reference sequence). V lost 8 bases and J lost 6; bases outside the gene matches: 4. CDR3 length: 12 residues. The CDR3 protein is CASGTGWDTQYF. The CDR3 DNA reads as TGTGCCAGTGGGACAGGATGGGATACGCAGTATTTT.

A single count supports this clone. V and J are TRBV7-9 and TRBJ1-2; 9 bases are a match to TRBD1. The CDR3 has 15 residues. Germline V gives CDR1 SEHNR, CDR2 FQNEAQ (reference sequence). V was clipped by 5 bases and J by 7 bases; unmatched bases: 11. CDR3 residues: CASSPRDRVFSGYTF. Here the CDR3 DNA reads TGTGCCAGCAGCCCCCGGGACAGGGTATTCTCTGGCTACACCTTC.

The chain joins TRBV10-1 to TRBJ2-7, with 7 bases lining up with TRBD1. Germline trimming cut 3 bases from V and 3 bases from J; bases unmatched to any gene: 2. Germline V CDR1 and CDR2: WNHNN, SYGVQD (reference sequence). CDR3 size: 13 residues. The CDR3 spells CASSESGGYEQYF. CDR3 DNA: TGCGCCAGCAGTGAATCAGGGGGCTACGAGCAGTACTTC.

The V gene is TRBV11-3, the J gene TRBJ1-2; the D gene is possibly TRBD1 (5 bases). Per germline, CDR1 SGHNT and CDR2 YENEEA. The CDR3 is 16 amino acids. Trimming left V 0 bases short and J 4 bases short, with 15 bases between. CDR3: CASSLEGRGSIYGYTF. The CDR3 bases are TGTGCCAGCAGCTTAGAGGGACGGGGATCTATCTATGGCTACACCTTC.

The CDR3 spells CAWRPKGTQPQHF. The CDR3 bases are TGTGCCTGGAGACCAAAGGGGACTCAGCCCCAGCATTTT. This rearrangement joins TRBV30 to TRBJ1-5; perhaps TRBD1 as D (5 bases). Germline assignment: CDR1 GTSNPN and CDR2 SVGIG (reference sequence). V was shortened by 3 bases and J by 6 bases, with 12 bases between the two germline ends. The CDR3 covers 13 residues.

V usage is TRBV11-1 and J usage is TRBJ1-5; the match to TRBD1 covers 8 bases. CDR3 length equals 13 residues. V shed 5 bases, J shed 7 bases, and the junction held 4 bases outside the gene matches. Germline V gives CDR1 SGHAT, CDR2 FQDESV (reference sequence). The CDR3 loop reads CASSVDRGQPQHF. The DNA of the CDR3 is TGTGCCAGCAGCGTAGACAGGGGCCAGCCCCAGCATTTT. The full variable domain, rest sourced from reference TRBV11-1 and TRBJ1-5, is EAEVAQSPRYKITEKSQAVAFWCDPISGHATLYWYRQILGQGPELLVQFQDESVVDDSQLPKDRFSAERLKGVDSTLKIQPAELGDSAMYLCASSVDRGQPQHFGDGTRLSIL.

V is TRBV4-2 and J is TRBJ2-1; D is possibly TRBD2 (5 bases). Looked up from germline, CDR1 is LGHNA and CDR2 is YNFKEQ. The CDR3 extends over 16 amino acids. Trimming removed 0 bases at V and 3 bases at J, with 12 bases between. As DNA, the CDR3 is TGTGCCAGCAGCCAAGATCCTGGACTGAGCTACAATGAGCAGTTCTTC. Its protein is CASSQDPGLSYNEQFF.

This chain links TRBV5-4 with TRBJ2-2; D gene unclear. Trimming shortened V by 1 base and J by 5 bases, and 9 bases separated the two germline ends. The CDR3 loop spans 14 amino acids. Looked up from germline, CDR1 is SGHNT and CDR2 is YYREEE (reference sequence). The CDR3 bases are TGTGCCAGCAGCTTGATATCCCTGACCGGGGAGCTGTTTTTT. Its protein product is CASSLISLTGELFF.

The genes are TRBV13 and TRBJ2-5; the D gene is possibly TRBD2 (7 bases). Germline values: CDR1 PRHDT, CDR2 FYEKMQ (reference sequence). Trimming removed 2 bases at V and 2 bases at J, with 21 bases between. The length of the CDR3 is 18 residues. CDR3 DNA: TGTGCCAGCAGCTTAAGGTTTGCGGGGGCCCTACTACAAGAGACCCAGTACTTC. Protein: CASSLRFAGALLQETQYF.

The gene calls are TRBV6-1 and TRBJ1-1; D unclear. Germline V gene sequence: CDR1 MNHNS, CDR2 SASEGT. CDR3 size: 13 residues. V was pared by 2 bases and J by 4 bases, with 8 bases between. For the CDR3, the DNA is TGTGCCAGCAGTGAAATATTATCCACTGAAGCTTTCTTT. Translating gives CASSEILSTEAFF.

V and J are TRBV6-1 and TRBJ2-7, with 8 bases matching TRBD1. Looked up from germline, CDR1 is MNHNS and CDR2 is SASEGT. The CDR3 consists of 12 residues. CDR3 sequence: CASSGQGAPGHV. The CDR3 nucleotides are TGTGCCAGCAGTGGTCAGGGGGCCCCCGGGCACGTC.

The CDR3 here is CSIRRPPADTQYF. CDR3 bases: TGCAGTATCCGGAGGCCTCCGGCAGATACGCAGTATTTT. V gene TRBV29-1 combines with J gene TRBJ2-3, with D maybe TRBD2 (5 bases). Germline CDR1 and CDR2: SQVTM and ANQGSEA. This CDR3 is 13 amino acids long.

This chain joins TRBV2 and TRBJ1-6, with 11 bases that match TRBD1. CDR3 length: 13 amino acids. Unmatched junction bases numbered 3, after V lost 7 bases and J lost 10 bases. Germline loops: CDR1 SNHLY, CDR2 FYNNEI. The CDR3 reads CASKGQGASPLHF. The CDR3 coding sequence is TGTGCCAGCAAAGGACAGGGGGCGTCACCCCTCCACTTT.

This clone showed up just once. The chain uses TRBV6-5 and TRBJ2-3; perhaps D is TRBD1 or TRBD2 (5 bases each). The CDR3 length is 14 residues. V was pared by 5 bases and J by 6 bases, with 15 bases between. Germline V CDR1 and CDR2: MNHEY, SVGAGI. The CDR3 loop is CASSLMLEGDTQYF. In DNA, the CDR3 is TGTGCCAGCAGTCTTATGCTCGAGGGGGATACGCAGTATTTT.

The V call is TRBV6-6, the J call TRBJ2-1, with TRBD2 matching over 12 bases. V trimming: 7 bases; J trimming: 5 bases; junction bases outside the gene matches: 6. The CDR3 contains 15 residues. Germline loops: CDR1 MNHNY, CDR2 SVGAGI (reference sequence). CDR3 nucleotides: TGTGCCAGCACCCTACTAGCGGGGGGTAACAATGAGCAGTTCTTC. Amino acids: CASTLLAGGNNEQFF.